These 26 T cell receptor beta chains share one sample of origin, sequenced in a study of monozygotic twins with inflammatory bowel disease. TCRdb re-called the 5' RACE reads and shows each CDR3 protein once, DNA omitted. This table holds approximately 380,000 distinct CDR3 sequences. Sequencing was done on a sample of blood. Every receptor here comes from a human donor with ulcerative colitis or Crohn's disease, or a healthy co-twin of an affected twin (not recorded which).

The chain recombines TRBV7-2 with TRBJ2-3. CDR3 length equals 12 residues. Germline V gene lookup returns CDR1 SGHTA and CDR2 FQGNSA. This CDR3 is CASSPVGDTQYF.

The chain employs TRBV5-4 and TRBJ2-2; as DNA is missing, the TRBD2 call by TCRdb cannot be tested. The CDR3 length is 18 residues. Germline assignment: CDR1 SGHNT and CDR2 YYREEE (reference sequence). The CDR3: CASSPTASLAGKTGELFF.

The chain joins TRBV5-5 to TRBJ1-5. CDR1 is SGHKS, CDR2 YYEKEE, per germline (reference sequence). This CDR3 spans 14 amino acids. The CDR3 is CASSLGTANQPQHF.

This chain links TRBV21-1 with TRBJ1-6; with no DNA, the TCRdb D assignment of TRBD1 cannot be verified. TRBV21-1 is a pseudogene. This CDR3 region has 20 residues. The CDR3 loop is CASSGGEGTGKGSVDSPLHF.

V and J are TRBV7-9 and TRBJ1-6; the TCRdb D gene call, TRBD1, has no DNA to confirm it. Germline-derived CDR1 and CDR2 are SEHNR and FQNEAQ (reference sequence). The CDR3 has 17 residues. CDR3 in amino acids: CASSRYSSGTVNSPLHF. Using reference TRBV7-9 and TRBJ1-6 for the parts outside the CDR3, the full variable domain is DTGVSQNPRHKITKRGQNVTFRCDPISEHNRLYWYRQTLGQGPEFLTYFQNEAQLEKSRLLSDRFSAERPKGSFSTLEIQRTEQGDSAMYLCASSRYSSGTVNSPLHFGNGTRLTVT.

This sequence joins TRBV6-5 and TRBJ2-1; TCRdb calls TRBD1, which cannot be checked without DNA. The length of the CDR3 is 16 residues. CDR1 is MNHEY, CDR2 SVGAGI, per germline. The CDR3 is CASSYSIARAYNEQFF.

The V gene is TRBV5-1, the J gene TRBJ1-2; TCRdb proposes TRBD1, but this gene call is untestable without DNA. Germline loops: CDR1 SGHRS, CDR2 YFSETQ. This CDR3 has 14 amino acids. CDR3 in amino acids: CASSLTGDGYGYTF.

This sequence joins TRBV27 and TRBJ2-2. The CDR3 totals 17 residues. CDR1 is MNHEY and CDR2 is SMNVEV in the germline V gene (reference sequence). The CDR3 loop reads CASSIPFTREDTGELFF.

The gene calls are TRBV7-8 and TRBJ1-5. CDR3 size: 15 residues. Germline V gene data show CDR1 as SGHVS and CDR2 as FQNEAQ. The chain's CDR3 is CASSLGQVSNQPQHF.

V is TRBV5-1 and J is TRBJ2-3; TCRdb gives TRBD1 as the D gene, but with no DNA this cannot be confirmed. Per the germline V gene, CDR1 is SGHRS and CDR2 is YFSETQ. This CDR3 is 16 amino acids long. The CDR3 is CASSLQSGGVTDTQYF.

V usage is TRBV30 and J usage is TRBJ1-6. Germline V gene data show CDR1 as GTSNPN and CDR2 as SVGIG (reference sequence). The CDR3 is 14 residues long. CDR3 loop: CAWSRRGSASPLHF.

The chain has TRBV5-4 and TRBJ2-3; without DNA, the TCRdb call of TRBD1 cannot be checked. CDR1 is SGHNT and CDR2 is YYREEE in the germline V gene (reference sequence). The CDR3 is made up of 14 amino acids. The CDR3 loop reads CASIRDRGGDTQYF.

The chain carries TRBV20-1 and TRBJ2-1; TCRdb selects TRBD1, and the lack of DNA leaves this call unchecked. The CDR3 covers 15 residues. Germline assignment: CDR1 DFQATT and CDR2 SNEGSKA (reference sequence). CDR3 region: CSARDYGGAVTEQFF.

The V gene is TRBV7-8, the J gene TRBJ1-2; TCRdb's D call, TRBD1, is unchecked because there is no DNA. Germline V gene data show CDR1 as SGHVS and CDR2 as FQNEAQ. The CDR3 contains 15 residues. CDR3 amino acids: CASSLDRVYNYGYTF.

The chain couples TRBV4-2 to TRBJ1-2. The germline V gene encodes CDR1 LGHNA and CDR2 YNFKEQ. The CDR3 runs to 13 residues. CDR3 residues: CAISLERYTELAF.

This chain uses TRBV18 with TRBJ2-5; the TRBD2 assignment by TCRdb is unverifiable without DNA. This CDR3 has 17 amino acids. Per the germline V gene, CDR1 is KGHSH and CDR2 is LQKENI. The CDR3 loop reads CASSPGTSGTYQETQYF. The variable domain in full, with the rest retrieved from reference TRBV18 and TRBJ2-5, is NAGVMQNPRHLVRRRGQEARLRCSPMKGHSHVYWYRQLPEEGLKFMVYLQKENIIDESGMPKERFSAEFPKEGPSILRIQQVVRGDSAAYFCASSPGTSGTYQETQYFGPGTRLLVL.

The chain joins TRBV27 to TRBJ2-7; TCRdb's D call, TRBD1, is unchecked because there is no DNA. CDR3 length equals 16 residues. In germline, CDR1 is MNHEY, CDR2 SMNVEV (reference sequence). The CDR3 spells CASSPSLGGYSYEQYF.

V gene TRBV12-3 or TRBV12-4 combines with J gene TRBJ2-5; as DNA is missing, the TRBD2 call by TCRdb cannot be tested. There are 13 residues in the CDR3. The CDR3 is CAIGVAGKEAQYF.

The V call is TRBV12-3 or TRBV12-4, the J call TRBJ2-1; TCRdb picks TRBD1, but there is no DNA to check that call. The CDR3 totals 14 residues. CDR3 sequence: CASSIYGTDNEQFF.

The J gene is TRBJ2-3, the V gene TRBV5-1. Germline V gives CDR1 SGHRS, CDR2 YFSETQ. There are 11 residues in the CDR3. The CDR3 here is CASGSVDTQYF.

The V call is TRBV5-6, the J call TRBJ1-5. The CDR3 is made up of 14 amino acids. Germline loops: CDR1 SGHDT, CDR2 YYEEEE. The CDR3 region is CASSLGHRNQPQHF.

The gene calls are TRBV6-6 and TRBJ2-7. Germline V gene sequence: CDR1 MNHNY, CDR2 SVGAGI (reference sequence). CDR3 length: 12 residues. CDR3 sequence: CASSYSANEQYF.

This chain uses TRBV3-1 with TRBJ2-2; TCRdb designates TRBD1, a call that cannot be tested without DNA. Germline CDR1 LGHDT, CDR2 YNNKEL (reference sequence). The CDR3 loop spans 17 amino acids. Here the CDR3 reads CASSLYTTATSTGELFF.

CDR3 region: CASSLGSAGVLAYEQYF. This chain connects TRBV7-2 to TRBJ2-7; TCRdb indicates TRBD2, and absent DNA this call remains unverified. The CDR3 consists of 17 residues. Per the germline V gene, CDR1 is SGHTA and CDR2 is FQGNSA.

The CDR3 is CASSSPDTGELFF. This rearrangement joins TRBV19 to TRBJ2-2. This CDR3 spans 13 amino acids. Germline values: CDR1 LNHDA, CDR2 SQIVND (reference sequence).

The V call is TRBV5-1, the J call TRBJ2-2; the D call of TRBD1 rests on TCRdb alone, since no DNA is present to check it. The CDR3 has 14 amino acids. Germline V gene sequence: CDR1 SGHRS, CDR2 YFSETQ. CDR3 residues: CASSLPGNTGELFF.